A selection of T cell receptor beta chains follows, all from one sample in a study of OX40 agonist ivuxolimab in advanced cancers. Assay: immunoSEQ multiplex PCR; the TCRdb copy retains only in-frame clones and omits some. The sample includes 75,000 to 80,000 clones, nearly 95% of them seen just once. The starting material was CD4+ or CD8+ T cells sorted from blood, obtained in a trial of the OX40 agonist ivuxolimab. The receptors here all came from an adult with an advanced solid tumor such as melanoma, head and neck, liver or kidney cancer. CDR3s include the opening cysteine and the closing phenylalanine or tryptophan. The order of the fields is V gene, J gene, D gene, CDR3 protein. D genes are given only for firm matches.

v_call: TRBV28; j_call: TRBJ1-4; d_call: .; cdr3_aa: CASSRVPGPINEKLFF
v_call: TRBV6-5; j_call: TRBJ1-5; d_call: .; cdr3_aa: CASSYSSDQPQHF
v_call: TRBV19; j_call: TRBJ2-7; d_call: TRBD1; cdr3_aa: CASSPGTDSYEQYF
v_call: TRBV4-3; j_call: TRBJ2-7; d_call: .; cdr3_aa: CASSQGRDGAYEQYF
v_call: TRBV7-8; j_call: TRBJ2-7; d_call: TRBD1; cdr3_aa: CASSLATGVGSYEQYF
v_call: TRBV15; j_call: TRBJ1-5; d_call: .; cdr3_aa: CATSRDRGGGNQPQHF
v_call: TRBV19; j_call: TRBJ2-3; d_call: .; cdr3_aa: CASSIAGAFPSTDTQYF
v_call: TRBV7-7; j_call: TRBJ2-1; d_call: .; cdr3_aa: CASSLGAGPPYNEQFF
v_call: TRBV4-3; j_call: TRBJ2-7; d_call: .; cdr3_aa: CASSQDHGKGSYEQYF
v_call: TRBV13; j_call: TRBJ2-7; d_call: .; cdr3_aa: CASSRRDSNRNEQYF
v_call: TRBV6-5; j_call: TRBJ2-3; d_call: .; cdr3_aa: CASSYSSQGEQYF
v_call: TRBV5-1; j_call: TRBJ2-7; d_call: TRBD2; cdr3_aa: CASSPPGGYEQYF
v_call: TRBV4-1; j_call: TRBJ1-2; d_call: .; cdr3_aa: CASSQGGSGYGYTF
v_call: TRBV19; j_call: TRBJ1-5; d_call: TRBD1; cdr3_aa: CASSMPPGTGKNQPQHF
v_call: TRBV9; j_call: TRBJ2-1; d_call: .; cdr3_aa: CASSVQERPYNEQFF
v_call: TRBV29-1; j_call: TRBJ2-7; d_call: .; cdr3_aa: CSVEDRGYEQYF
v_call: TRBV9; j_call: TRBJ2-7; d_call: .; cdr3_aa: CASSVGGRTEEQYF
v_call: TRBV4-2; j_call: TRBJ1-1; d_call: .; cdr3_aa: CASSRISDGTEAFF
v_call: TRBV14; j_call: TRBJ2-3; d_call: .; cdr3_aa: CASSHELGLLSTDTQYF
v_call: TRBV27; j_call: TRBJ2-7; d_call: .; cdr3_aa: CASSGLGRNEQYF
v_call: TRBV6-5; j_call: TRBJ1-5; d_call: .; cdr3_aa: CASSDGQGTQPQHF
v_call: TRBV2; j_call: TRBJ2-5; d_call: .; cdr3_aa: CASRPPLGETQYF
v_call: TRBV27; j_call: TRBJ2-7; d_call: .; cdr3_aa: CASGQHEQYF
v_call: TRBV6-5; j_call: TRBJ2-1; d_call: .; cdr3_aa: CASSYTRGGYNEQFF
v_call: TRBV2; j_call: TRBJ1-5; d_call: .; cdr3_aa: CASSPSEWALRDQPQHF
v_call: TRBV27; j_call: TRBJ1-1; d_call: TRBD1; cdr3_aa: CASSLSADRIFTEAFF
v_call: TRBV7-9; j_call: TRBJ1-2; d_call: .; cdr3_aa: CASSLGDLRYGYTF